This T cell receptor beta chain came from a study of control samples from healthy donors and cancer patients. Germline V CDR1 and CDR2: DFQATT, SNEGSKA (reference sequence). The CDR3 runs 11 residues. Trimming removed 6 bases from V and 4 bases from J, with 9 bases in between. Repertoires were generated with immunoSEQ multiplex PCR, while TCRdb's copy carries only in-frame clones and drops some. The table includes some 140,000 clones, around nine tenths detected once. This receptor was obtained from a man aged 30 to 45 in good health. The gene calls are TRBV20-1 and TRBJ2-5; tentatively, D is TRBD1 (6 bases). The sample consisted of blood. CDR3 sequence: CSALTGETQYF. The CDR3 nucleotides are TGCAGTGCGCTGACAGGAGAGACCCAGTACTTC.